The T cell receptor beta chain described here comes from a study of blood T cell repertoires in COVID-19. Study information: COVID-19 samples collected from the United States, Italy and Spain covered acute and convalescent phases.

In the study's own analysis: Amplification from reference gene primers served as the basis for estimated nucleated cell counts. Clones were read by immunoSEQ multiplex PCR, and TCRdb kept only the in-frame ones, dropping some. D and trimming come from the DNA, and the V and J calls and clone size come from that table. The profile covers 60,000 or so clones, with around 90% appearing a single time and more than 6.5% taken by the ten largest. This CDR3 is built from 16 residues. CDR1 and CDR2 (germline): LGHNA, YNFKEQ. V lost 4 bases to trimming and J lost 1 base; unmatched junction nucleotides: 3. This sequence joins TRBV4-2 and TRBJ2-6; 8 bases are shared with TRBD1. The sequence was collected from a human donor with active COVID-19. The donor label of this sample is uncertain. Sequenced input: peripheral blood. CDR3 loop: CASSPQGASGANVLTF. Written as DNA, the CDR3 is TGTGCCAGCAGCCCTCAGGGGGCGTCTGGGGCCAACGTCCTGACTTTC.